A single sample gave rise to the 4 T cell receptor beta chains below, sequenced in a study of blood T cell repertoires in COVID-19. This table comes from immunoSEQ multiplex PCR, and its TCRdb copy is limited to in-frame clones, with some not included. The sample carries over 450,000 clones, 80% to 90% recorded once. Specimen: peripheral blood. These receptors all come from a man aged 18 to 35 with COVID-19, enrolled during active disease.

Only one count was recorded for this clone. This chain links TRBV12-3 or TRBV12-4 with TRBJ2-7; D is ambiguous. This CDR3 is 11 amino acids long. V lost 8 bases, J lost 3 bases, and 8 bases lay in between. The CDR3 sequence: CASGLFYEQYF. CDR3 coding DNA: TGTGCCAGCGGGCTTTTCTACGAGCAGTACTTC.

This clone was observed a single time. The chain couples TRBV27 to TRBJ2-1; D is uncertain. The germline CDR1 and CDR2 sequences are MNHEY and SMNVEV (reference sequence). The CDR3 length is 13 residues. Trimming pared 9 bases from V and 2 bases from J, leaving 11 bases between. CDR3 coding DNA: TGTGCCAGTTTGACACCGACCTACAATGAGCAGTTCTTC. It yields the protein CASLTPTYNEQFF.

On this clone itself: Other DNA variants within this sample encode the same CDR3. The V gene is TRBV3-1 (or the pseudogene TRBV3-2), the J gene TRBJ1-2; TRBD1 matches at 8 bases. Germline V CDR1 and CDR2: LGHDT, YNNKEL (reference sequence). V lost 1 base, J lost 5 bases, and 0 bases stayed unmatched. This CDR3 is built from 13 residues. The CDR3 sequence is CASSQGTGYGYTF. The DNA of the CDR3 is TGTGCCAGCAGCCAAGGGACAGGGTATGGCTACACCTTC.

The chain links TRBV6-5 to TRBJ2-1; 10 nucleotides align to TRBD2. V was pared by 5 bases and J by 5 bases, with 3 bases of the junction left unmatched. Germline values: CDR1 MNHEY, CDR2 SVGAGI. The CDR3 consists of 14 residues. CDR3 sequence (DNA): TGTGCCAGCAGTAGGACTAGCGGCAACAATGAGCAGTTCTTC. It encodes CASSRTSGNNEQFF.